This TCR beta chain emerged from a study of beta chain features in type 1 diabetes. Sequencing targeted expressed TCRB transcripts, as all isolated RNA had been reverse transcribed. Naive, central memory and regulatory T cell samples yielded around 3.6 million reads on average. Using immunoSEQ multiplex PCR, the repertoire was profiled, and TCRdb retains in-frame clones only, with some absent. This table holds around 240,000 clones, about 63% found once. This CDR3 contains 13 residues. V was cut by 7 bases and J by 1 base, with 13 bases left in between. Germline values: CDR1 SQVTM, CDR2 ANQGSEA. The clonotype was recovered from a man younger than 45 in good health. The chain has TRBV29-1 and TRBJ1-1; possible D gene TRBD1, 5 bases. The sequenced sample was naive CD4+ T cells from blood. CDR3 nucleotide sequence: TGCAGCGCCCAGGGATTAGAGAACACTGAAGCTTTCTTT. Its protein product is CSAQGLENTEAFF.